The source of this T cell receptor beta chain is a study of tumor and adjacent non-tumor tissue in lung cancer. Across the study: Patients were aged roughly 30 to 76, approximately ten men and 4 to 6 women, stage I to III. On average, productive TCRbeta reads reached about 4.17 million per sample.

Trimming cost V 5 bases and J 11 bases; bases outside gene matches: 9. Germline lookup yields CDR1 SGHNT and CDR2 YENEEA. The CDR3 totals 14 residues. The study, taken as a whole, reports: Tumor repertoires had a smaller top 100 clone share than normal lung. Compared with tumor, normal lung showed significantly lower TCR diversity.

On this clonotype itself: Its target is not known.

RNA was extracted from bulk tissue without any cell sorting. A modified ARM-PCR protocol with three rounds of nested PCR amplified TCRbeta. TCRdb reanalysed the multiplex PCR reads using MiXCR and keeps one entry per CDR3 protein. The sample has some 71,000 distinct CDR3 sequences, roughly 72% seen once; the top ten hold approximately 9.5%. This chain links TRBV11-3 with TRBJ2-1; 10 bases are a match to TRBD1. The clonotype was recovered from a woman aged 40 to 55 with non-small cell lung cancer. Sequenced: lung tumor tissue. CDR3 loop: CASSPGQGDDKQFF. The CDR3 DNA reads as TGTGCCAGCAGCCCCGGACAGGGGGACGATAAGCAGTTCTTC.